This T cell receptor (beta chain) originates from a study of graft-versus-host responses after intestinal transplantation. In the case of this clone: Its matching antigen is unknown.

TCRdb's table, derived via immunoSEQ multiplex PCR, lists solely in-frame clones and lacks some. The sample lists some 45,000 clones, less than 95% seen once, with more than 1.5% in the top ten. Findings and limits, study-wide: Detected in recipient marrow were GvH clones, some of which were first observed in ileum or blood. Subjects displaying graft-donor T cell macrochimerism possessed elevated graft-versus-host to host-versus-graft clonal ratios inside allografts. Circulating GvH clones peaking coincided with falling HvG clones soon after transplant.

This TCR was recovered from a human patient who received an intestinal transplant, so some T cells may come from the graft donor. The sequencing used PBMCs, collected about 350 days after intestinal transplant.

The CDR3 region has the DNA TGTGCCAGCAGCTTACAGGGTTTGGGGATCTCCTACGAGCAGTACTTC. Encoded protein: CASSLQGLGISYEQYF. The chain uses TRBV7-2 and TRBJ2-7, with D tentatively TRBD1 (5 bases). V was shortened by 2 bases and J by 0 bases, with 14 bases between the two germline ends. The germline V gene has CDR1 SGHTA and CDR2 FQGNSA. The CDR3 consists of 16 residues.